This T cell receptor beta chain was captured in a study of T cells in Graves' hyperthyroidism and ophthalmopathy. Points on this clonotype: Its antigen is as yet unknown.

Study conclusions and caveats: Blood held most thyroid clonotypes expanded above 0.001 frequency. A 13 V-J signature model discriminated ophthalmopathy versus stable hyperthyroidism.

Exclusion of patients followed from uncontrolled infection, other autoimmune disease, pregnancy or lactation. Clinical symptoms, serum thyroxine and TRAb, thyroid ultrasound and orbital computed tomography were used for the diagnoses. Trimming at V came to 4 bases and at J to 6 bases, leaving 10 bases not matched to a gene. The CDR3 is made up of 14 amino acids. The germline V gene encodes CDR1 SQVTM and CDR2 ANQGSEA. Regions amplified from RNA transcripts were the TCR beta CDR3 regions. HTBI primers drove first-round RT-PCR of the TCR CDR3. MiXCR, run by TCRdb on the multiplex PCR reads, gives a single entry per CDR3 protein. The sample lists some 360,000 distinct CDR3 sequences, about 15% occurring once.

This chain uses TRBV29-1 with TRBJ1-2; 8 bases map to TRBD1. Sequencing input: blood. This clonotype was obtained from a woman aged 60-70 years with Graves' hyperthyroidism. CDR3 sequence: CSVARTGYNNGYTF. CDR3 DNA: TGCAGCGTTGCTAGGACAGGGTATAATAATGGCTACACCTTC.